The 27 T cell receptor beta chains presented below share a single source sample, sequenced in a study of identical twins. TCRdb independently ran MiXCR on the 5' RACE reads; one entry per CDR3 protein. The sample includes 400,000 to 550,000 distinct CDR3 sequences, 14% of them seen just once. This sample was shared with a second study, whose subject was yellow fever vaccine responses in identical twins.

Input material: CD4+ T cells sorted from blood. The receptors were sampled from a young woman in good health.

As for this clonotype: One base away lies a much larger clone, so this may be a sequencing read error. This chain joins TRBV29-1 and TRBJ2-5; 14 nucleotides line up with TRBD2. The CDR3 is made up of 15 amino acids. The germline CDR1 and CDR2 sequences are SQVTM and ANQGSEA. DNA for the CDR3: TGCAGCGTTGCTTTCGGACTAGCGGGAGGTGAGAACCAGTACTTC. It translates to CSVAFGLAGGENQYF.

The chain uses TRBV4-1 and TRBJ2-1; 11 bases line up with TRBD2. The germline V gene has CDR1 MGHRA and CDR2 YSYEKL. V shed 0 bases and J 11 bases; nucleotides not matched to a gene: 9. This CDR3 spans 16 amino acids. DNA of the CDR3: TGCGCCAGCAGCCAAGAAGGTCGGCTAGCGGGAGGTAAGCAGTTCTTC. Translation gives CASSQEGRLAGGKQFF.

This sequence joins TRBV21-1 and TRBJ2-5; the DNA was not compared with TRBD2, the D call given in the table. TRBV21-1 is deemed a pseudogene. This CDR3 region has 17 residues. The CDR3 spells CASSKAPLAGVGQTQYF. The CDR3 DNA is TGTGCCAGCAGCAAAGCGCCCTTAGCGGGAGTTGGTCAGACCCAGTACTTC.

DNA of the CDR3: TGTGCCAGCAGCCAATCCATTACTAGTTTCACCTACGAGCAGTACTTC. This codes for CASSQSITSFTYEQYF. V is TRBV27 and J is TRBJ2-7, with D possibly TRBD2 on 5 matching bases. Per the germline V gene, CDR1 is MNHEY and CDR2 is SMNVEV (reference sequence). V dropped 6 bases and J dropped 2 bases, with 20 bases sitting between them. The CDR3 loop spans 16 amino acids.

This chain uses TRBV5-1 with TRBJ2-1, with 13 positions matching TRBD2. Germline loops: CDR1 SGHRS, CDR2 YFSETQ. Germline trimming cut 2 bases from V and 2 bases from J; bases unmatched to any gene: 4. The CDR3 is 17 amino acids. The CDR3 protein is CASSLTSGGAPYNEQFF. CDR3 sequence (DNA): TGCGCCAGCAGCTTAACTAGCGGGGGGGCCCCCTACAATGAGCAGTTCTTC.

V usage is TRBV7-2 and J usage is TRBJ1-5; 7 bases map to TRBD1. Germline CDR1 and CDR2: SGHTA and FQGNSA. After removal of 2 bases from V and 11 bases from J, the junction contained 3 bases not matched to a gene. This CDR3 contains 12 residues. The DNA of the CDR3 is TGTGCCAGCAGCTTACAAGGGACAGCCCAGCATTTT. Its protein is CASSLQGTAQHF.

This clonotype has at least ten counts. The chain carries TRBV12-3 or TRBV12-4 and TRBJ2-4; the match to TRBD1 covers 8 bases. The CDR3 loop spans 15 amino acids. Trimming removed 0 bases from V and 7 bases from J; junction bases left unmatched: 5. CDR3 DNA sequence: TGTGCCAGCAGTTTAGCGCCGGGACAGGTGAACATTCAGTACTTC. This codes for CASSLAPGQVNIQYF.

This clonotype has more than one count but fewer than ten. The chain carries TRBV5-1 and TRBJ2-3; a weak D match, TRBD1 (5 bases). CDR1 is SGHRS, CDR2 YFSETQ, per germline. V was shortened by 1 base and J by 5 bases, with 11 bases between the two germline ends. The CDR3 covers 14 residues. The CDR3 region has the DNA TGCGCCAGCAGCTTGAGCGCAGGGAAAGATACGCAGTATTTT. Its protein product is CASSLSAGKDTQYF.

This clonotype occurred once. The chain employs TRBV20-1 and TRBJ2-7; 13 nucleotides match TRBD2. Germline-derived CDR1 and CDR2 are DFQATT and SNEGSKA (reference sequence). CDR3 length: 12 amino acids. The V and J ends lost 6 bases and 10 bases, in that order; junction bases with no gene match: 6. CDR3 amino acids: CSARTSGSSQYF. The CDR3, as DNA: TGCAGTGCGCGGACTAGCGGGAGTAGTCAGTACTTC.

CDR3 sequence: CSVGRDYQALSTDTQYF. For the CDR3, the DNA is TGCAGCGTCGGACGGGACTACCAAGCCCTTAGCACAGATACGCAGTATTTT. The chain uses TRBV29-1 and TRBJ2-3; the match to TRBD2 covers 7 bases. CDR1 is SQVTM, CDR2 ANQGSEA, per germline. The CDR3 has 17 residues. The V gene end was trimmed by 6 bases and the J gene end by 0 bases; junction bases not matched to a gene: 15.

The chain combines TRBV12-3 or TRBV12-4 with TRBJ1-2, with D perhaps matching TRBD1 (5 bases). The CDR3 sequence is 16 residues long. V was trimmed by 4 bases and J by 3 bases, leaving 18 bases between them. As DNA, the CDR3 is TGTGCCAGCAGTTCCTCACGGTATCAGGGCCACTATGGCTACACCTTC. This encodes CASSSSRYQGHYGYTF.

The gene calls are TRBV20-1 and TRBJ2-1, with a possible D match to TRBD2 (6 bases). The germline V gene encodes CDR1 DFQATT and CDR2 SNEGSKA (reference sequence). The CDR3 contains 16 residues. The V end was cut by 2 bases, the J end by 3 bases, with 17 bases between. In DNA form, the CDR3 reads TGCAGTGCTAGATCTCATAGCGGAGCCAACTACAATGAGCAGTTCTTC. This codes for CSARSHSGANYNEQFF.

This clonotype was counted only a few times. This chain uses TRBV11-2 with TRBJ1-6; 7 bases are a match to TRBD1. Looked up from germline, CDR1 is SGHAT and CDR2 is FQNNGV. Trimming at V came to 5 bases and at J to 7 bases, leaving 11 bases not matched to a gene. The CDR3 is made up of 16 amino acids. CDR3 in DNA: TGTGCCAGCAGCCCCATTGAGGGACAGCTGAATTCACCCCTCCACTTT. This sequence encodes CASSPIEGQLNSPLHF.

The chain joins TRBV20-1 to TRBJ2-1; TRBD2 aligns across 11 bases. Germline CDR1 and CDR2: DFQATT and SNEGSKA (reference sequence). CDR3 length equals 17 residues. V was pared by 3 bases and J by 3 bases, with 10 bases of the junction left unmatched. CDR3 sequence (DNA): TGCAGTGCTAGGATAGCGGGGGGGCATTTGGTCTACAATGAGCAGTTCTTC. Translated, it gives CSARIAGGHLVYNEQFF.

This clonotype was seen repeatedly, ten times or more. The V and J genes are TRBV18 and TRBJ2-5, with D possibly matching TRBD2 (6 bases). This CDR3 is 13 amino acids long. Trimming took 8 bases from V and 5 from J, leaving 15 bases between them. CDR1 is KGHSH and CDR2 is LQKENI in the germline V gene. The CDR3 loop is CASSPRGGETQYF. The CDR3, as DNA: TGTGCCAGCAGCCCGCGGGGCGGTGAGACCCAGTACTTC.

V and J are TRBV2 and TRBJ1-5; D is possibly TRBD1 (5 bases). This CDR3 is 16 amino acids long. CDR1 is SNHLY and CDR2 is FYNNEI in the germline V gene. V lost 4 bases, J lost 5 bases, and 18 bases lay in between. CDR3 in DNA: TGTGCCAGCAGTGGTTACCAGGGACTGGGTGATCAGCCCCAGCATTTT. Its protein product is CASSGYQGLGDQPQHF.

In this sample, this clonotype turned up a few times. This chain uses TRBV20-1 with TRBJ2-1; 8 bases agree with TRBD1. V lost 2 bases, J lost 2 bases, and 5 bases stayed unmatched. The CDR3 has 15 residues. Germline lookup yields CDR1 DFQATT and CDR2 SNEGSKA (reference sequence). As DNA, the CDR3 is TGCAGTGCTAGAAAGCCGGGACAGGCCTACAATGAGCAGTTCTTC. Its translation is CSARKPGQAYNEQFF.

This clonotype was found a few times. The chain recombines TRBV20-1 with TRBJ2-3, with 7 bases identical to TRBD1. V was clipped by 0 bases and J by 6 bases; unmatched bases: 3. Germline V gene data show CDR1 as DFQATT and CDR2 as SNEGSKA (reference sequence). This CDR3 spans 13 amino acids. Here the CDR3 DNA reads TGCAGTGCTAGAGAGACAGGGCCGGATACGCAGTATTTT. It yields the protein CSARETGPDTQYF.

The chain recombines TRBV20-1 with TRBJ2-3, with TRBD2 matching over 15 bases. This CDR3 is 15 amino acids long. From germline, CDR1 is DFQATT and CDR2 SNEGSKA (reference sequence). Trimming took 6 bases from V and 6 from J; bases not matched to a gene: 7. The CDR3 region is CSAGLAGGSRDTQYF. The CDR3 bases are TGCAGTGCGGGACTAGCGGGGGGTAGCCGTGATACGCAGTATTTT.

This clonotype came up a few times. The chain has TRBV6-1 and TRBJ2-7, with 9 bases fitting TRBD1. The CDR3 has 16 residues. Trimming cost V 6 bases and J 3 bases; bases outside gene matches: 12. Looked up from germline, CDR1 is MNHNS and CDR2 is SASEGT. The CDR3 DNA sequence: TGTGCCAGCAGAAACTTCCTTACAGGGGGCGTCTACGAGCAGTACTTC. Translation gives CASRNFLTGGVYEQYF.

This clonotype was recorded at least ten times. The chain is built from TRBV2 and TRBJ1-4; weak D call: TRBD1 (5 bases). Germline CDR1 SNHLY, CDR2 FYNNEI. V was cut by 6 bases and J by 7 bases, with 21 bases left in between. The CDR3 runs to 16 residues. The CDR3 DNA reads TGTGCCAGCAGATACGACCGTCAAGGGGACGGTGAAAAACTGTTTTTT. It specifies CASRYDRQGDGEKLFF.

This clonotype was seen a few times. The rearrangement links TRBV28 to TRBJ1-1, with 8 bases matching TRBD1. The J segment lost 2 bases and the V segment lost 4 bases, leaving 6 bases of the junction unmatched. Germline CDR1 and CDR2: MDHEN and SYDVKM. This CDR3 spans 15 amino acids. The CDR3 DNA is TGTGCCAGCAGTTCCCCAGGACAGGGAAACACTGAAGCTTTCTTT. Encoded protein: CASSSPGQGNTEAFF.

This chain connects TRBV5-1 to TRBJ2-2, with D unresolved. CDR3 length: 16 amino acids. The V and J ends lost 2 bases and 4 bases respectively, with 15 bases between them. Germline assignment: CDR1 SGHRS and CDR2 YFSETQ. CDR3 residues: CASSFGQFGPTGELFF. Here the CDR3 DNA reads TGCGCCAGCAGCTTCGGTCAGTTTGGTCCCACCGGGGAGCTGTTTTTT.

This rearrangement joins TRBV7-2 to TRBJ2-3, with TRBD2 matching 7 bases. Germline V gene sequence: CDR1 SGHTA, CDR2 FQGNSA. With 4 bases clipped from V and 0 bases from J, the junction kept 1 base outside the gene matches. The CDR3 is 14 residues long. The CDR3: CASSWRGSTDTQYF. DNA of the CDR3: TGTGCCAGCAGCTGGCGGGGGAGCACAGATACGCAGTATTTT.

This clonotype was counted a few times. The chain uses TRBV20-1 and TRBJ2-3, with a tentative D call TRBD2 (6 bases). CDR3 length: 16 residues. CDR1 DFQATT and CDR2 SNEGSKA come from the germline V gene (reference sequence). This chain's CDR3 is CSPTTAGGPPTDTQYF. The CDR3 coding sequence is TGCAGCCCCACGACGGCCGGAGGGCCTCCCACAGATACGCAGTATTTT.

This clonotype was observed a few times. CDR3: CASSNKRGSDTQYF. CDR3 DNA sequence: TGCGCCAGCAGCAACAAACGGGGATCAGATACGCAGTATTTT. This chain uses TRBV4-3 with TRBJ2-3, with D perhaps TRBD2 (5 bases). Per the germline V gene, CDR1 is LGHNA and CDR2 is YSLEER. This CDR3 is built from 14 residues. V gave up 5 bases and J gave up 4 bases, with 13 bases separating them.

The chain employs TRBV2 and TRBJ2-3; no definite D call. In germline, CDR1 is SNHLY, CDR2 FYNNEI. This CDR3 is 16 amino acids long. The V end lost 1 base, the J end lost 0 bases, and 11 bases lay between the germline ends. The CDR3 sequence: CASSEDHPRSTDTQYF. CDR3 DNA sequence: TGTGCCAGCAGTGAAGACCATCCTAGAAGCACAGATACGCAGTATTTT. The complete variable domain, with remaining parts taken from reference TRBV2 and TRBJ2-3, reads EPEVTQTPSHQVTQMGQEVILRCVPISNHLYFYWYRQILGQKVEFLVSFYNNEISEKSEIFDDQFSVERPDGSNFTLKIRSTKLEDSAMYFCASSEDHPRSTDTQYFGPGTRLTVL.